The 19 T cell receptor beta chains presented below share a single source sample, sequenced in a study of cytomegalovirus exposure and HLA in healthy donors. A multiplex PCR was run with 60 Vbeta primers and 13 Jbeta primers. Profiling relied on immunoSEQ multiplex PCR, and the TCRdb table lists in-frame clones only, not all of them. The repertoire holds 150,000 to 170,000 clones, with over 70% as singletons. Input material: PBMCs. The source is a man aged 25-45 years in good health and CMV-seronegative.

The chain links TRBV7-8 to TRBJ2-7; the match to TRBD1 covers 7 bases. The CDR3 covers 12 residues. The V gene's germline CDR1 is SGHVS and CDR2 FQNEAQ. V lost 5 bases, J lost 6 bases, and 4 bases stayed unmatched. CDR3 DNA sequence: TGTGCCAGCAGCCTTACAGGGGTCGAGCAGTACTTC. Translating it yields CASSLTGVEQYF. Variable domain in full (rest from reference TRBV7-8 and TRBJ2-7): GAGVSQSPRYKVAKRGQDVALRCDPISGHVSLFWYQQALGQGPEFLTYFQNEAQLDKSGLPSDRFFAERPEGSVSTLKIQRTQQEDSAVYLCASSLTGVEQYFGPGTRLTVT.

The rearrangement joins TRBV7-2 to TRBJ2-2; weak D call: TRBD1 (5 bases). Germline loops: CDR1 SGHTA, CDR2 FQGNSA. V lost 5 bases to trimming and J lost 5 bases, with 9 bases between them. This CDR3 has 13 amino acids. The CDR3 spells CASSPRGTGELFF. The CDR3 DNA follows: TGTGCCAGCAGCCCAAGGGGTACCGGGGAGCTGTTTTTT.

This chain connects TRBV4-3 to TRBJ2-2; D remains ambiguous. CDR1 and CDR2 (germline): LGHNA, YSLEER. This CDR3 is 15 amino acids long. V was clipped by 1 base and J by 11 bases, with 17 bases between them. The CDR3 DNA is TGCGCCAGCAGCCAAGGTATAGCCACTTACGAAGAGCTGTTTTTT. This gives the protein CASSQGIATYEELFF.

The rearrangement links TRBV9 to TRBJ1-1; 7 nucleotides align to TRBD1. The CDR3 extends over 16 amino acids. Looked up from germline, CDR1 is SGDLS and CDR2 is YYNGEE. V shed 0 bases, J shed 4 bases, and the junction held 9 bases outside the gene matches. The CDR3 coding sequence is TGTGCCAGCAGCGTAGGACAGGGTGGTCTCTTCACTGAAGCTTTCTTT. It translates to CASSVGQGGLFTEAFF.

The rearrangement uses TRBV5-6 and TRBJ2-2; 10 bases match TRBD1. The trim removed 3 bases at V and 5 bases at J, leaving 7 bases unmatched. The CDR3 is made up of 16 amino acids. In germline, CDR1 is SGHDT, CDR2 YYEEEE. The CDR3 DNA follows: TGTGCCAGCAGCTACCGGACAGGGGGGAAGACCGGGGAGCTGTTTTTT. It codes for CASSYRTGGKTGELFF. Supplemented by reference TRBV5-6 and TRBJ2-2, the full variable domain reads DAGVTQSPTHLIKTRGQQVTLRCSPKSGHDTVSWYQQALGQGPQFIFQYYEEEERQRGNFPDRFSGHQFPNYSSELNVNALLLGDSALYLCASSYRTGGKTGELFFGEGSRLTVL.

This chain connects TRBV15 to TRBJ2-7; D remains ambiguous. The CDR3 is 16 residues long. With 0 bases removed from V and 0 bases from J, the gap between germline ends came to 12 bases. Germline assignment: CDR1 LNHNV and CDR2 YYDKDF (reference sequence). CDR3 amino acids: CATSRDRLSSSYEQYF. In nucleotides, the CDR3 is TGTGCCACCAGCAGAGATCGCCTCTCGAGCTCCTACGAGCAGTACTTC.

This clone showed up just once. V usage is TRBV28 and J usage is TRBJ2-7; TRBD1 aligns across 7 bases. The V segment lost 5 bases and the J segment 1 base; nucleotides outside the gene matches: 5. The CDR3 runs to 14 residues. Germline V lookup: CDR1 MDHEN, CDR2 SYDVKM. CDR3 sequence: CASSRTGGSYEQYF. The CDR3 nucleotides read TGTGCCAGCAGTAGGACAGGCGGGTCCTACGAGCAGTACTTC.

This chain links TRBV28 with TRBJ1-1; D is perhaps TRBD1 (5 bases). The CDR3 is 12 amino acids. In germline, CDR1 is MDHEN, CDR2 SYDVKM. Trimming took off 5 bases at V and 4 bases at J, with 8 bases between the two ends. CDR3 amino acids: CASSPQGTEAFF. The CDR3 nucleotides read TGTGCCAGCAGTCCCCAGGGCACTGAAGCTTTCTTT.

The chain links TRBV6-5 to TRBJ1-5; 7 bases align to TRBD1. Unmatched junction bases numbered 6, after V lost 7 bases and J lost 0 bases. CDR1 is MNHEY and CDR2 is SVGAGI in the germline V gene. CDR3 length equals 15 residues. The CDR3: CASKEQGYSNQPQHF. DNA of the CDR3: TGTGCCAGCAAGGAACAGGGGTATAGCAATCAGCCCCAGCATTTT.

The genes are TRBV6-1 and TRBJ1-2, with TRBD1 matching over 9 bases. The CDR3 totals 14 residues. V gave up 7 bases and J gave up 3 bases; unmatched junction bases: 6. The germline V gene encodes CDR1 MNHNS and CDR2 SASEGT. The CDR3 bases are TGTGCCAGCATCCGGACAGGGGCAGACTATGGCTACACCTTC. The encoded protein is CASIRTGADYGYTF.

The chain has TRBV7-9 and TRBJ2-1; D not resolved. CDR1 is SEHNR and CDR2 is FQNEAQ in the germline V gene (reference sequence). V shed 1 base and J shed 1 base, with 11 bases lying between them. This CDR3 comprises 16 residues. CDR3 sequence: CASSLVAAASYNEQFF. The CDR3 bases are TGTGCCAGCAGCTTAGTCGCGGCGGCGTCCTACAATGAGCAGTTCTTC.

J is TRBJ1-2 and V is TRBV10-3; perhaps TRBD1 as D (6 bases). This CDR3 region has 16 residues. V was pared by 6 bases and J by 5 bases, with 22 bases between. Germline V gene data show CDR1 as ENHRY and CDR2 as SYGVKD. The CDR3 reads CAIRNDQRTESYGYTF. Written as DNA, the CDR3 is TGTGCCATCAGGAATGATCAAAGGACAGAGAGTTATGGCTACACCTTC.

The CDR3 protein is CASSFPGQGFSGANVLTF. CDR3 sequence (DNA): TGTGCCAGCAGCTTCCCGGGACAGGGGTTCTCTGGGGCCAACGTCCTGACTTTC. The chain couples TRBV7-2 to TRBJ2-6, with 10 bases aligning to TRBD1. V lost 3 bases, J lost 0 bases, and 5 bases stayed unmatched. The V gene's germline CDR1 is SGHTA and CDR2 FQGNSA. The CDR3 sequence is 18 residues long.

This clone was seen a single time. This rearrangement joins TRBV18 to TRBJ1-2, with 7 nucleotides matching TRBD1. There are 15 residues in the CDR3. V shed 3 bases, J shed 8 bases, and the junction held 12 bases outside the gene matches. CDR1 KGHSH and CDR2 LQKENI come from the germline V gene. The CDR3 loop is CASSPSLTGSDGYTF. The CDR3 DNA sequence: TGTGCCAGCTCACCCTCTCTGACAGGGTCGGACGGCTACACCTTC. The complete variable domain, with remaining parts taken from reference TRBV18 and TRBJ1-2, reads NAGVMQNPRHLVRRRGQEARLRCSPMKGHSHVYWYRQLPEEGLKFMVYLQKENIIDESGMPKERFSAEFPKEGPSILRIQQVVRGDSAAYFCASSPSLTGSDGYTFGSGTRLTVV.

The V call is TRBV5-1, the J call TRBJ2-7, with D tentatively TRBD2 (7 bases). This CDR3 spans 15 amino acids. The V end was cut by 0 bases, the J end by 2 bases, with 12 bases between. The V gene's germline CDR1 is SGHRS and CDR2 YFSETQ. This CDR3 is CASSLEGGIAYEQYF. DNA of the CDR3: TGCGCCAGCAGCTTGGAGGGGGGGATTGCCTACGAGCAGTACTTC.

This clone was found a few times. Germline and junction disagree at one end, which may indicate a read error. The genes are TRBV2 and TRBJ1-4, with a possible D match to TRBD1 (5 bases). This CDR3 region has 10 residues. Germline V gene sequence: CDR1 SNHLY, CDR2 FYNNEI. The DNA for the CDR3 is TGTGCCAGCAGTGGACAGATTGTAGTTTTT. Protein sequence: CASSGQIVVF.

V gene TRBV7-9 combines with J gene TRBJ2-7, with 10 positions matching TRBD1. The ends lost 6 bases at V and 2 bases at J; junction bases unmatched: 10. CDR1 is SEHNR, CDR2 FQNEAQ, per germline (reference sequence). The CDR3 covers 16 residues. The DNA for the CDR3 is TGTGCCAGCAGTCAAGCCGGGACAGGGGATACCTACGAGCAGTACTTC. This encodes CASSQAGTGDTYEQYF.

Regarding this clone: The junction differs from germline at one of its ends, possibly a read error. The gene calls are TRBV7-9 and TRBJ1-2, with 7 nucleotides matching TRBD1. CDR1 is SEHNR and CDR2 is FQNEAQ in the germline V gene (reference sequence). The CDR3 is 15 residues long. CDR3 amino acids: CASSLYRGENYGYPF. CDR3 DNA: TGTGCCAGCAGCCTTTACAGGGGCGAAAACTATGGCTACCCCTTC.

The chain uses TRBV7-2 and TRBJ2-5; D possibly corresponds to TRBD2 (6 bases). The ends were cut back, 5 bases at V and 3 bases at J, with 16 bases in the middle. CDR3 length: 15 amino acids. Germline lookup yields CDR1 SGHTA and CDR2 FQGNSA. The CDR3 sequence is CASSPSAGREETQYF. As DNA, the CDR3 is TGTGCCAGCAGCCCATCCGCGGGGCGAGAAGAGACCCAGTACTTC.